This TCR beta chain comes out of a study of Graves' ophthalmopathy and Graves' hyperthyroidism. This clonotype was counted at least ten times. Its specificity is not known. RNA transcripts were the source from which TCR beta CDR3 regions were amplified. HTBI primers primed a first-round RT-PCR, and a second-round multiplex PCR followed. TCRdb passed the multiplex PCR reads through MiXCR, listing each CDR3 protein once. The sample lists approximately 1.2 million distinct CDR3 sequences, about two fifths occurring once. The CDR3 length is 15 residues. Germline V gene data show CDR1 as MGHRA and CDR2 as YSYEKL. V shed 1 base, J shed 2 bases, and the junction held 1 base outside the gene matches. The study's findings and limits: Using a 13-signature model, the authors split ophthalmopathy from stable hyperthyroidism, with about 90% sensitivity and around 76% specificity. The study's model predicted ophthalmopathy progression at 65% to 71% sensitivity and around 75% specificity. Most expanded clonotypes from thyroid (those above 0.001 frequency) were also found in blood.

The sequence came from an adult man with Graves' hyperthyroidism. The rearrangement links TRBV4-1 to TRBJ2-7; 11 bases fit TRBD2. Sequenced sample: peripheral blood or thyroid tissue (not recorded which). The DNA of the CDR3 is TGCGCCAGCAGCCAAGTAGCGGGAGGGCCCTACGAGCAGTACTTC. Translating gives CASSQVAGGPYEQYF.